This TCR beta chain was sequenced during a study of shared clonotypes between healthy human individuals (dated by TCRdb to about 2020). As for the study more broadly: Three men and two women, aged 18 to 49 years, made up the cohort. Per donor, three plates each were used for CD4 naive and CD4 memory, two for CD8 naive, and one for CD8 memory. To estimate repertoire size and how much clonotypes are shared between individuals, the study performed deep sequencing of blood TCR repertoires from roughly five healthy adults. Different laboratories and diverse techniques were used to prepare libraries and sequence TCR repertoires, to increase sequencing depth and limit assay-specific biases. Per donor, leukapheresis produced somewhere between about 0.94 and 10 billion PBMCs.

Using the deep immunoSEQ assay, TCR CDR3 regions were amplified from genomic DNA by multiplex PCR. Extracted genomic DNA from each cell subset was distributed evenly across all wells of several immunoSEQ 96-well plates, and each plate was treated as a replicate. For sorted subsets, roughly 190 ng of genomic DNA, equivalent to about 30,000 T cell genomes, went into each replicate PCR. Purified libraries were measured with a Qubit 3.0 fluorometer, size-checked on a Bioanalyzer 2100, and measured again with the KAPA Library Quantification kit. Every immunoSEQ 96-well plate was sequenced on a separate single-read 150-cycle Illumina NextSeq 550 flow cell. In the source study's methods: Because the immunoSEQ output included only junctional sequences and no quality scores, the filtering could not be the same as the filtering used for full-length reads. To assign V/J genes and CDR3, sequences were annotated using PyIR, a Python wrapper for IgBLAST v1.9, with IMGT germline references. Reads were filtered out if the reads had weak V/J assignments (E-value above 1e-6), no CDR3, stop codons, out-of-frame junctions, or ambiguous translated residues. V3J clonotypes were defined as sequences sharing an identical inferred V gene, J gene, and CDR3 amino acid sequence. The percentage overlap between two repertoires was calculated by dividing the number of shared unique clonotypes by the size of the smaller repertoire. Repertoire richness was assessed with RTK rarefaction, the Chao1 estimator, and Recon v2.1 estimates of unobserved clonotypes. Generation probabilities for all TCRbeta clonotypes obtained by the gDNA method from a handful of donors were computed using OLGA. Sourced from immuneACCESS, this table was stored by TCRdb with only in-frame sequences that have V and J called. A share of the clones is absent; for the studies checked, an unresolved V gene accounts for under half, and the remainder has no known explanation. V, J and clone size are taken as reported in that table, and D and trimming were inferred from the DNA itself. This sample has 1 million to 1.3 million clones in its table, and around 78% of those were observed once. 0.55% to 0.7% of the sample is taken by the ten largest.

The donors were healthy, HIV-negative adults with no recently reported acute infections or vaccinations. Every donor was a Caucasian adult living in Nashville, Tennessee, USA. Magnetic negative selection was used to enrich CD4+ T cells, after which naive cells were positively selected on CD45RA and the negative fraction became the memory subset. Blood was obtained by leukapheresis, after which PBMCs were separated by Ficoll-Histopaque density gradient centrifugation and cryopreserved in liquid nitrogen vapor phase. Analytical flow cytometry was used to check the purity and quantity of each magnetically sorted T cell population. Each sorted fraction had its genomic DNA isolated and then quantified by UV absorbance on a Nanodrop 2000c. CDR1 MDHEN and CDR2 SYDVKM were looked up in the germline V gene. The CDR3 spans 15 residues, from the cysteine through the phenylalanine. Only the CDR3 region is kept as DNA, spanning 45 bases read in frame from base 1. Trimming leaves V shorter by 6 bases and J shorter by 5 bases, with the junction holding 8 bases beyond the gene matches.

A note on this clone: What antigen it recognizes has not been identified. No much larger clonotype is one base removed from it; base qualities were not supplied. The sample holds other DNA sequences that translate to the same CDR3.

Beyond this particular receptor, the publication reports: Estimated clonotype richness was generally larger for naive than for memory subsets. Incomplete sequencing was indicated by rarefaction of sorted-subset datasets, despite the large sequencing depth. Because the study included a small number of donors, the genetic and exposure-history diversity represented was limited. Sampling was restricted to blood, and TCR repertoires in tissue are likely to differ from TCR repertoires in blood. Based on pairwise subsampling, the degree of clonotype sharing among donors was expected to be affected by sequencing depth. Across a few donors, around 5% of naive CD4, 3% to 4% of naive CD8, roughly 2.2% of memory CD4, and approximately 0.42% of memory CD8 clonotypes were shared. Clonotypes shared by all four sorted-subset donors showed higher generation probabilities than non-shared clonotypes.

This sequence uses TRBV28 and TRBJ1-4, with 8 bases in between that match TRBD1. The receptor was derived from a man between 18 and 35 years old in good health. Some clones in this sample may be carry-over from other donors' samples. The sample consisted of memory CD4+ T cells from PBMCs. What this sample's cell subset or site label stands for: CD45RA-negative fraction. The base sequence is TGTGCCAGCAGCCCACCCGGACAGGGAAATGAAAAACTGTTTTTT. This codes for CASSPPGQGNEKLFF.